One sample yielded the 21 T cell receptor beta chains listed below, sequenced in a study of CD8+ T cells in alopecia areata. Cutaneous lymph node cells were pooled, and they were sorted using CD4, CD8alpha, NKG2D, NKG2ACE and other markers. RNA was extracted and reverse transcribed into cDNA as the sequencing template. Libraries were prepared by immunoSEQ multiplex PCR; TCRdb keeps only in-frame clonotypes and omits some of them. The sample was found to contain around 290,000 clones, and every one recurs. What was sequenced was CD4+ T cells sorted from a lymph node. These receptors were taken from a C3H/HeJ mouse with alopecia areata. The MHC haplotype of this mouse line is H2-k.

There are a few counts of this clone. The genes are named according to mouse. The part of the CDR3 DNA that was read is TGTGCCAGCAGCCAAGATGGGGGGGCAGACTATGCT. Residues: CASSQDGGADYA. The whole CDR3 reads CASSQDGGADYAEQFF. This chain connects TRBV5 to TRBJ2-1; TRBD2 aligns across 9 bases. Read coverage stops 4 residues before the CDR3 terminus; the germline J gene supplies the remainder. The CDR3 covers 16 residues. Germline trimming cut 0 bases from V and 2 bases from J; bases unmatched to any gene: 2. Germline loops: CDR1 LGHNA, CDR2 YNLKQL (reference sequence).

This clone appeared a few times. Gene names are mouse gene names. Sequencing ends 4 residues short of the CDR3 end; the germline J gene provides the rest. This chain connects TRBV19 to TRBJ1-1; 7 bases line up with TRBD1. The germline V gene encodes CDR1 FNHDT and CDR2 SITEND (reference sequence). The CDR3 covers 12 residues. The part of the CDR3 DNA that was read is TGTGCCAGCAGTATGGGGACAGAA. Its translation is CASSMGTE. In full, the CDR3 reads CASSMGTEEVFF.

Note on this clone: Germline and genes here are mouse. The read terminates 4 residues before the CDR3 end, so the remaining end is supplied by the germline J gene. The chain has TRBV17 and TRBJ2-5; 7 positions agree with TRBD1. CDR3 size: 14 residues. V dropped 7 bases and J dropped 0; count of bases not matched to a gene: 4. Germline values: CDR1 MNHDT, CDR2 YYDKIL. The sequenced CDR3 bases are TGTGCTAGCAAAGACAGGGTTAACCAAGAC. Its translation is CASKDRVNQD. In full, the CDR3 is CASKDRVNQDTQYF.

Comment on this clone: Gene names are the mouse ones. The sequenced part of the CDR3 DNA is TGTGCCAGCAGGTGGGGGGGCCCGGTAGAA. Translated, it gives CASRWGGPVE. The full-length CDR3 reads as CASRWGGPVETLYF. This chain connects TRBV19 to TRBJ2-3; 9 bases fit TRBD2. The CDR3 is cut off 4 residues early in the read; its end comes from the germline J gene. The germline gives CDR1 FNHDT, CDR2 SITEND (reference sequence). The CDR3 has 14 residues.

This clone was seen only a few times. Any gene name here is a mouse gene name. Incomplete CDR3 DNA: TGTGCCAGCAGATCCGGGACAGGGGTAGGTTCGCCC. As protein: CASRSGTGVGSP. From start to end, the CDR3 is CASRSGTGVGSPLYF. The rearrangement links TRBV13-3 to TRBJ1-6, with TRBD1 identical over 10 bases. The read halts 3 residues ahead of the CDR3 end, with the missing end drawn from the germline J gene. TRBJ1-6 is sorted into the ORF group, with uncertain function. The CDR3 spans 15 residues. Per the germline V gene, CDR1 is NNHDY and CDR2 is SYVADS. The ends lost 5 bases at V and 9 bases at J; junction bases unmatched: 8.

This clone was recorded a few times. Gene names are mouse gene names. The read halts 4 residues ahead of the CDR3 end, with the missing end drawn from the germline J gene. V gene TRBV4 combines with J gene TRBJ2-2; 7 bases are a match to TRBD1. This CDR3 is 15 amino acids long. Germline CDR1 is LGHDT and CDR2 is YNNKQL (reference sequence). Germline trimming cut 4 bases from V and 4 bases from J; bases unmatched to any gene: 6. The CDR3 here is CASSFGTAGTGQLYF. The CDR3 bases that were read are TGTGCCAGCAGCTTTGGGACAGCGGGCACCGGG.

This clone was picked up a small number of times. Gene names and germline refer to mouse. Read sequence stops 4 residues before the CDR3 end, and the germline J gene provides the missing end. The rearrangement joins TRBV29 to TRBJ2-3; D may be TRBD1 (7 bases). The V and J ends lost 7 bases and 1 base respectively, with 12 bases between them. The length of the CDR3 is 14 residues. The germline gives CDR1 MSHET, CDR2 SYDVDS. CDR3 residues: CASMGRGGAETLYF. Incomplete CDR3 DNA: TGTGCTAGCATGGGCAGGGGGGGTGCAGAA.

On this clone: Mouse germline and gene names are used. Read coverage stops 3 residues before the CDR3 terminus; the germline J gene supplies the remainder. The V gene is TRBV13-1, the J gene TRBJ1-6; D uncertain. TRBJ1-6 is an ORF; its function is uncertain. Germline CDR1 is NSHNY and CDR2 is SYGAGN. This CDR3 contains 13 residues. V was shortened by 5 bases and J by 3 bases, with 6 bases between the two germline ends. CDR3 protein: CASRNSYNSPLYF. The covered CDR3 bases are TGTGCCAGCAGAAACAGCTATAATTCGCCC.

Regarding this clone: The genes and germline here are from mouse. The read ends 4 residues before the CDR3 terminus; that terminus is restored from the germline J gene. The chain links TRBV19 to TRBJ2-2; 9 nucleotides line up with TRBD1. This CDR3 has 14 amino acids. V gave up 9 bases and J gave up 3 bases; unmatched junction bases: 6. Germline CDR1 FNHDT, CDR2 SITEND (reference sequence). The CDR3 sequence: CATTGGAHTGQLYF. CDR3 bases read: TGTGCCACTACAGGGGGCGCACACACCGGG.

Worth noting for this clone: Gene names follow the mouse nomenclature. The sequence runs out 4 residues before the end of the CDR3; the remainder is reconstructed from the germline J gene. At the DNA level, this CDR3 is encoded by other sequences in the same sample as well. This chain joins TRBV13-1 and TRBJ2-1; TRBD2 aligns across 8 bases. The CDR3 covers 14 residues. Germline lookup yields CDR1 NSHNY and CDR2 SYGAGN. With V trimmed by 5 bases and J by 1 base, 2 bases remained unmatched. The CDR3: CASRGTGNYAEQFF. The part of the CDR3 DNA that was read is TGTGCCAGCAGAGGGACTGGCAACTATGCT.

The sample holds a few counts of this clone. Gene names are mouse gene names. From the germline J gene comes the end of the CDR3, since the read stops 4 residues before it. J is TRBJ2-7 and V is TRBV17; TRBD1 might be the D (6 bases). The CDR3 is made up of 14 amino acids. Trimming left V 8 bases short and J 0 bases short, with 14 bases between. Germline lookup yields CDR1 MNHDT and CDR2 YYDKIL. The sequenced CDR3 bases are TGTGCTAGCGAGAACGGACAGAGCTCCTAT. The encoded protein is CASENGQSSY. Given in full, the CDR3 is CASENGQSSYEQYF.

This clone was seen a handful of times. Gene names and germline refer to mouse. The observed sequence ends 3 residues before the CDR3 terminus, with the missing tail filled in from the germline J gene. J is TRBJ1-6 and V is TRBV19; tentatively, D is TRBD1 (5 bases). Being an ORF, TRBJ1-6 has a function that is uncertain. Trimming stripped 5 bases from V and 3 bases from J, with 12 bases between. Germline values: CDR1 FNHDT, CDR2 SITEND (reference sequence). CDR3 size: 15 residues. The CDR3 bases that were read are TGTGCCAGCAGAGCCCGGACAAACTATAATTCGCCC. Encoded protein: CASRARTNYNSP. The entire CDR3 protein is CASRARTNYNSPLYF.

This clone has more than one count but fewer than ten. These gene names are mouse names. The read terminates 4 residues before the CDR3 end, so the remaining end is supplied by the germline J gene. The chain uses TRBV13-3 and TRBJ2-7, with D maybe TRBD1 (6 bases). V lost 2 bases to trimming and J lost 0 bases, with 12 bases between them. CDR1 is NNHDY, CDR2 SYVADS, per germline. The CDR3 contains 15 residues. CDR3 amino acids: CASSERDTSSYEQYF. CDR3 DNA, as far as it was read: TGTGCCAGCAGTGAGAGGGACACGAGCTCCTAT.

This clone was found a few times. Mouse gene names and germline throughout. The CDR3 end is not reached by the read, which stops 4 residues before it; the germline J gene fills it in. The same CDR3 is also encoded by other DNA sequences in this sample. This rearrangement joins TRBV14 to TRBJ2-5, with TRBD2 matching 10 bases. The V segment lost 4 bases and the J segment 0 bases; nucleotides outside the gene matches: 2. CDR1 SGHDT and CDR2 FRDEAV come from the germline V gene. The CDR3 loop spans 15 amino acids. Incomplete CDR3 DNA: TGTGCCAGCAGTCGGACTGGGGGTAACCAAGAC. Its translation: CASSRTGGNQD. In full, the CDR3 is CASSRTGGNQDTQYF.

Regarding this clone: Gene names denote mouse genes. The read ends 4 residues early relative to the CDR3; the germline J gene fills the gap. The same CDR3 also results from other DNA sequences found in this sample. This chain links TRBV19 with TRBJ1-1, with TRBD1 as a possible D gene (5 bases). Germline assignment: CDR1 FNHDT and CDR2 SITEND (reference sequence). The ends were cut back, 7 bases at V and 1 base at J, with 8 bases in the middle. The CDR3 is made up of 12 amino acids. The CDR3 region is CASADRNTEVFF. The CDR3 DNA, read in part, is TGTGCCAGCGCAGACAGAAACACA. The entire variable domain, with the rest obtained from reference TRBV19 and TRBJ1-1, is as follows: GGIITQTPKFLIGQEGQKLTLKCQQNFNHDTMYWYRQDSGKGLRLIYYSITENDLQKGDLSEGYDASREKKSSFSLTVTSAQKNEMAVFLCASADRNTEVFFGKGTRLTVV.

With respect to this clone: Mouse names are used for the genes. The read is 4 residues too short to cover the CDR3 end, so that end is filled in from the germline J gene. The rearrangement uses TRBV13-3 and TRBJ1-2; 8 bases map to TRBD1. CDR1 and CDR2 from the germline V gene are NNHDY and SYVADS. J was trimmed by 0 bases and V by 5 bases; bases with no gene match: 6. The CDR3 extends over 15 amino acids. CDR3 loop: CASSPRGHANSDYTF. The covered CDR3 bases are TGTGCCAGCAGCCCCAGGGGGCATGCAAACTCC.

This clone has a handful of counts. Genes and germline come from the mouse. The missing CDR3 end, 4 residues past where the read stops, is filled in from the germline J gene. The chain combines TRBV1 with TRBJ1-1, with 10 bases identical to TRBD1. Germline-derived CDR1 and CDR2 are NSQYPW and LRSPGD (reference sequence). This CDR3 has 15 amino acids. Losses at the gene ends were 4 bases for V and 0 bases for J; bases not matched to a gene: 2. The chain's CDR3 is CTCSGQGASNTEVFF. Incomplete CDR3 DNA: TGCACCTGCAGTGGACAGGGGGCCTCAAACACA.

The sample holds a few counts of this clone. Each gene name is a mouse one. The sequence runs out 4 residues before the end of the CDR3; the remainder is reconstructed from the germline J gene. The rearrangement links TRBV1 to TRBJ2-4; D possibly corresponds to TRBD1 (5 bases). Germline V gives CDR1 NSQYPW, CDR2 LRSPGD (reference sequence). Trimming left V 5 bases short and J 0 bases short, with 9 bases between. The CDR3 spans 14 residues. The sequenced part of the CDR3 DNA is TGCACCTGCAGTTCAGGGAAGAGTCAAAAC. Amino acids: CTCSSGKSQN. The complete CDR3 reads CTCSSGKSQNTLYF.

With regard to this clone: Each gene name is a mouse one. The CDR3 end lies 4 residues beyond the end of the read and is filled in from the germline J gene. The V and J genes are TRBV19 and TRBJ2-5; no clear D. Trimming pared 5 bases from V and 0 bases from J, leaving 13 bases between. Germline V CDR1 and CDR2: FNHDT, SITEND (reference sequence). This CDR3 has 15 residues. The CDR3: CASRPTNLNQDTQYF. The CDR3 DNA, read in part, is TGTGCCAGCAGGCCGACAAACCTTAACCAAGAC.

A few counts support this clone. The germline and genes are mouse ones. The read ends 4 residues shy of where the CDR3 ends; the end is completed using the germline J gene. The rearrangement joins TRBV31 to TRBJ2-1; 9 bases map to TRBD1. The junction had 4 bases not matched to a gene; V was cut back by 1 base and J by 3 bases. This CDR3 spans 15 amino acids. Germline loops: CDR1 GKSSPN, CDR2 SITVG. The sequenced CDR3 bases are TGTGCCTGGAGTCCTCGGGACAGGGTCTATGCT. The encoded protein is CAWSPRDRVYA. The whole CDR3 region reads CAWSPRDRVYAEQFF.

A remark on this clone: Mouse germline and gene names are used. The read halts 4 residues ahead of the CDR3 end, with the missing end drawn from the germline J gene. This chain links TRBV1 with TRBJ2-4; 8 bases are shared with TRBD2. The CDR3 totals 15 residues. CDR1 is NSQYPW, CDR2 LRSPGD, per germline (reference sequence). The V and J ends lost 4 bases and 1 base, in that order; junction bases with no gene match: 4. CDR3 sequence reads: CTCSVDWGGQNTLYF. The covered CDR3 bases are TGCACCTGCAGTGTCGACTGGGGTGGTCAAAAC.